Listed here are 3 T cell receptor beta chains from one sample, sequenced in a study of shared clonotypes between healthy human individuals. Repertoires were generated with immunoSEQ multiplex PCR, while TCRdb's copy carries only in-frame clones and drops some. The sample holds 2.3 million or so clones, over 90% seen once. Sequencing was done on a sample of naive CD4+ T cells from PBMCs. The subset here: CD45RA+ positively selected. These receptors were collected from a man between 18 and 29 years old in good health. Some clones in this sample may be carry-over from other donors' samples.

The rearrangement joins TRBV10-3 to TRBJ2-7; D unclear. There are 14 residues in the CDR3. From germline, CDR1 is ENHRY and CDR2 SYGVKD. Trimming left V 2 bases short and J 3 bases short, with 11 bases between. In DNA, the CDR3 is TGTGCCATCAGTGAGACCATAGAAGGCTACGAGCAGTACTTC. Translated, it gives CAISETIEGYEQYF.

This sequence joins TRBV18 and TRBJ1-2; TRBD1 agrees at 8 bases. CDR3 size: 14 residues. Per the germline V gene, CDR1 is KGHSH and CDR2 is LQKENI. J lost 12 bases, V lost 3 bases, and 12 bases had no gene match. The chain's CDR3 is CASSPGQDLGHDTF. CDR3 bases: TGTGCCAGCTCACCGGGACAGGACCTGGGGCATGACACCTTC.

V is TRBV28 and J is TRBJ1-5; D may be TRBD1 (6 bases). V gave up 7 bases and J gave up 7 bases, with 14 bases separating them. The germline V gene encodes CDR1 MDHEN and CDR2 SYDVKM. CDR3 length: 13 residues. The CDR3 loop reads CASMSQGLQPQHF. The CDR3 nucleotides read TGTGCCAGCATGTCCCAGGGGTTGCAGCCCCAGCATTTT.